Listed here are 8 T cell receptor beta chains from one sample, sequenced in a study of blood T cell repertoires in COVID-19. Only in-frame clones appear in the TCRdb table, and some are missing; sequencing was by immunoSEQ multiplex PCR. The sample consists of 55,000 to 70,000 clones, more than 85% of them appearing once. Sequencing was carried out using peripheral blood. The receptors were gathered from a man between 65 and 85 years old with acute or convalescent COVID-19.

The chain has TRBV2 and TRBJ2-5; 7 bases match TRBD2. Trimming cost V 5 bases and J 5 bases; bases outside gene matches: 5. Germline-derived CDR1 and CDR2 are SNHLY and FYNNEI. This CDR3 has 13 residues. The CDR3 loop reads CASSWTSFETQYF. The CDR3 DNA reads as TGTGCCAGCAGTTGGACTAGTTTCGAGACCCAGTACTTC.

The CDR3 DNA is TGTGCCAGCAGCCGCTCCGGTAACACTGAAGCTTTCTTT. Residues: CASSRSGNTEAFF. The chain recombines TRBV27 with TRBJ1-1, with D unclear. V lost 6 bases to trimming and J lost 2 bases, with 10 bases between them. Looked up from germline, CDR1 is MNHEY and CDR2 is SMNVEV (reference sequence). This CDR3 spans 13 amino acids.

The J gene is TRBJ2-7, the V gene TRBV5-6; possibly TRBD1 for D (6 bases). Germline assignment: CDR1 SGHDT and CDR2 YYEEEE. V was trimmed by 4 bases and J by 1 base, leaving 15 bases between them. This CDR3 comprises 15 residues. CDR3 region: CASSRGHLGSYEQYF. The CDR3 bases are TGTGCCAGCAGCCGGGGACACCTAGGGTCCTACGAGCAGTACTTC.

J is TRBJ1-4 and V is TRBV18; 7 bases fit TRBD1. The CDR3 consists of 17 residues. Germline CDR1 and CDR2: KGHSH and LQKENI. The V segment lost 6 bases and the J segment 0 bases; nucleotides outside the gene matches: 10. The CDR3 bases are TGTGCCAGCTCGCCCCCGGGACAGAAAGCAACTAATGAAAAACTGTTTTTT. Protein: CASSPPGQKATNEKLFF.

The gene calls are TRBV11-2 and TRBJ2-5, with D possibly being TRBD1 (5 bases). Trimming cost V 5 bases and J 5 bases, with 9 bases left between them. This CDR3 contains 12 residues. Per germline, CDR1 SGHAT and CDR2 FQNNGV. The CDR3 bases are TGTGCCAGCAGCCCGCCAGGGGAGACCCAGTACTTC. The encoded protein is CASSPPGETQYF.

CDR3 sequence reads: CASSLSMGQGGFEQYF. The DNA of the CDR3 is TGCGCCAGCAGCTTGAGTATGGGACAGGGAGGATTCGAGCAGTACTTC. The genes are TRBV5-1 and TRBJ2-7, with 9 nucleotides matching TRBD1. Trimming cost V 1 base and J 6 bases; bases outside gene matches: 11. This CDR3 contains 16 residues. Looked up from germline, CDR1 is SGHRS and CDR2 is YFSETQ.

The rearrangement links TRBV25-1 to TRBJ2-7; tentative D call: TRBD1 (6 bases). The ends were cut back, 5 bases at V and 2 bases at J, with 10 bases in the middle. Germline V gene sequence: CDR1 MGHDK, CDR2 SYGVNS. This CDR3 contains 13 residues. The CDR3 sequence is CASSTGPAYEQYF. CDR3 nucleotide sequence: TGTGCCAGCAGTACAGGGCCAGCCTACGAGCAGTACTTC.

The V call is TRBV28, the J call TRBJ2-1, with TRBD2 identical over 7 bases. Looked up from germline, CDR1 is MDHEN and CDR2 is SYDVKM. The ends lost 1 base at V and 12 bases at J; junction bases unmatched: 12. This CDR3 comprises 15 residues. The CDR3 DNA reads as TGTGCCAGCAGTTTATACCTTCAGCGGGACGGGGCGCAGTTCTTC. This translates into CASSLYLQRDGAQFF. The variable domain in full, completed from reference TRBV28 and TRBJ2-1, reads DVKVTQSSRYLVKRTGEKVFLECVQDMDHENMFWYRQDPGLGLRLIYFSYDVKMKEKGDIPEGYSVSREKKERFSLILESASTNQTSMYLCASSLYLQRDGAQFFGPGTRLTVL.